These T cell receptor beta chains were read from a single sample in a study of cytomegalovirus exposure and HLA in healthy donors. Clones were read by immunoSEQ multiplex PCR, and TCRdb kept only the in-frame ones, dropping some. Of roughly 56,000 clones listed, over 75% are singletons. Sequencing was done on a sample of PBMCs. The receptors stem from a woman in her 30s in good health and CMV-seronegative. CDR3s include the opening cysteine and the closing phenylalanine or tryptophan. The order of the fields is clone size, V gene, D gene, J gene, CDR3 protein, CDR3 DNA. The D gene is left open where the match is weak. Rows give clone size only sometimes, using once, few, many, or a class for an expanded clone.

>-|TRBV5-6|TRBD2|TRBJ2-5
CASSLGPAGGQETQYF
TGTGCCAGCAGCTTGGGACCAGCGGGGGGCCAAGAGACCCAGTACTTC
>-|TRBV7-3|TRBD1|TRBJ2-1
CASSSTGTGAFEQFF
TGTGCCAGCAGCTCAACCGGGACAGGGGCTTTTGAGCAGTTCTTC
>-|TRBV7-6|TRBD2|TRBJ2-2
CASRAGELTGELFF
TGTGCCAGCCGAGCGGGAGAATTGACCGGGGAGCTGTTTTTT
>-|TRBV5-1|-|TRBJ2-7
CASSPSAGTYEQYF
TGCGCCAGCAGCCCCTCGGCGGGTACCTACGAGCAGTACTTC
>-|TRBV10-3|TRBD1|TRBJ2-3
CAISPGTGDFTDTQYF
TGTGCCATCAGTCCCGGGACAGGGGACTTCACAGATACGCAGTATTTT
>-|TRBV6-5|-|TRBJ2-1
CASSGGSSYNEQFF
TGTGCCAGCAGTGGGGGGAGCTCCTACAATGAGCAGTTCTTC
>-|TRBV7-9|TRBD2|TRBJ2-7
CASSLADGRESYEQYF
TGTGCCAGCAGCTTAGCTGACGGGCGGGAGTCTTACGAGCAGTACTTC
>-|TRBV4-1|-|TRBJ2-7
CASSQNSGYEQYF
TGCGCCAGCAGCCAAAATAGCGGCTACGAGCAGTACTTC
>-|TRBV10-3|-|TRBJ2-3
CAISVGRTDTQYF
TGTGCCATCAGTGTCGGGAGAACAGATACGCAGTATTTT
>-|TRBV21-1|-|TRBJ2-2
CASSKAGTTLAGVLSGELFF
TGTGCCAGCAGCAAAGCCGGGACAACTCTAGCGGGAGTCCTTTCCGGGGAGCTGTTTTTT
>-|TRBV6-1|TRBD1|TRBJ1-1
CASRPGQGLNTEAFF
TGTGCCAGCAGGCCGGGACAGGGTCTTAACACTGAAGCTTTCTTT
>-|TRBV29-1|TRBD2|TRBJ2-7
CSVEGGGLYEQYF
TGCAGCGTTGAAGGCGGGGGGCTCTACGAGCAGTACTTC
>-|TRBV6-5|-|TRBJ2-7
CASSLRDTSYEQYF
TGTGCCAGCAGTCTCCGGGACACCTCCTACGAGCAGTACTTC
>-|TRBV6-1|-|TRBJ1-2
CASSEVSDSYYGYTF
TGTGCCAGCAGTGAAGTTTCCGACAGCTACTATGGCTACACCTTC
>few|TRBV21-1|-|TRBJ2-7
CASSKGAVRCYEQYF
TGTGCCAGCAGCAAGGGGGCTGTCCGTTGCTACGAGCAGTACTTC
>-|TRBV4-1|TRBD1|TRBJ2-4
CASSQFTGQGANIQYF
TGCGCCAGCAGCCAGTTTACGGGACAGGGGGCAAACATTCAGTACTTC
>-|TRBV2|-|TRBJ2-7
CASSVTRSNRYEQYF
TGTGCCAGCAGTGTCACCCGTAGTAATCGCTACGAGCAGTACTTC
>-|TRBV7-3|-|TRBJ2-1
CASSLTFGHIQSYNEQFF
TGTGCCAGCAGCTTAACATTTGGACACATTCAATCCTACAATGAGCAGTTCTTC
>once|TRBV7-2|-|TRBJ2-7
CASSLVTGSGEQYF
TGTGCCAGCAGCTTAGTTACGGGCTCGGGAGAGCAGTACTTC
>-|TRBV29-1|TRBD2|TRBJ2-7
CSVGSASGSYEQYF
TGCAGCGTTGGATCGGCTAGCGGGAGTTACGAGCAGTACTTC
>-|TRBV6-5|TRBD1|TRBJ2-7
CASSSDRGDSYEQYF
TGTGCCAGCAGTTCGGACAGGGGGGACTCCTACGAGCAGTACTTC
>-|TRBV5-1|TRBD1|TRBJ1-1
CASSTGRQGNTEAFF
TGCGCCAGCAGCACCGGTCGACAGGGGAACACTGAAGCTTTCTTT
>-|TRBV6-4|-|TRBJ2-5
CASRLYQGPYQETQYF
TGTGCCAGCAGGCTATACCAGGGCCCCTACCAAGAGACCCAGTACTTC
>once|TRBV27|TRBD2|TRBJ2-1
CASSLLASGGPHEQFF
TGTGCCAGCAGTTTATTGGCTAGCGGAGGGCCACATGAGCAGTTCTTC
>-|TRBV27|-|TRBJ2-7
CASSLQQGRQYF
TGTGCCAGCAGTTTACAGCAGGGAAGGCAGTACTTC
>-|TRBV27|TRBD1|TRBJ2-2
CASSPIGQGATGELFF
TGTGCCAGCAGTCCTATAGGGCAGGGGGCGACCGGGGAGCTGTTTTTT
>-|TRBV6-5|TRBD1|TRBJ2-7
CASSYGTGAYEQYF
TGTGCCAGCAGTTATGGGACAGGGGCCTACGAGCAGTACTTC
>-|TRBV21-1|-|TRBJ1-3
CASSKAQTGVPRGSGNTIYF
TGTGCCAGCAGCAAAGCGCAGACAGGCGTCCCCCGTGGCTCTGGAAACACCATATATTTT
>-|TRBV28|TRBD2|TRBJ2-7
CASKGLAGDGWYEQYF
TGTGCCAGCAAGGGACTAGCGGGAGATGGTTGGTACGAGCAGTACTTC
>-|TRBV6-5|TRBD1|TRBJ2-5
CASSRDSSQETQYF
TGTGCCAGCAGTAGGGACAGCTCCCAAGAGACCCAGTACTTC
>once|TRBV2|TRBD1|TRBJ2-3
CASSPDRGETDTQYF
TGTGCCAGCAGTCCGGACAGGGGAGAGACAGATACGCAGTATTTT
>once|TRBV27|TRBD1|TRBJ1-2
CASSPRTGAHSNYGYTF
TGTGCCAGCAGTCCTCGGACAGGGGCCCACTCTAACTATGGCTACACCTTC
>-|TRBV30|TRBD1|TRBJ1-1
CAWGTGGFRRDMLVTEAFF
TGTGCCTGGGGGACAGGGGGCTTCCGAAGAGACATGTTGGTCACTGAAGCTTTCTTT
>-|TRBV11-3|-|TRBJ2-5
CASSSSGETQYF
TGTGCCAGCAGCTCAAGCGGGGAGACCCAGTACTTC
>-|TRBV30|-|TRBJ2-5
CAWSVGLARETQYF
TGTGCCTGGAGTGTGGGGCTAGCGAGGGAGACCCAGTACTTC
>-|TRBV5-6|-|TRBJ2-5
CASSFGGETQYF
TGTGCCAGCAGCTTCGGGGGAGAGACCCAGTACTTC
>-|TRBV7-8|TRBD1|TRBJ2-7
CASSVGQGPSYEQYF
TGTGCCAGCAGCGTGGGACAGGGTCCCTCCTACGAGCAGTACTTC
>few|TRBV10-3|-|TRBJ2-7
CAISVQDYEQYF
TGTGCCATCAGTGTCCAGGATTACGAGCAGTACTTC
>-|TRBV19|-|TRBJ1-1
CASISGQPGEAFF
TGTGCCAGTATCTCAGGACAGCCGGGTGAAGCTTTCTTT
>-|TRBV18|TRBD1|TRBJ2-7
CASSEGATSYEQYF
TGTGCCAGCTCCGAGGGGGCAACCTCCTACGAGCAGTACTTC
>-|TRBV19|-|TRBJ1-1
CASSWSGSNTEAFF
TGTGCCAGTAGTTGGTCAGGGTCGAACACTGAAGCTTTCTTT
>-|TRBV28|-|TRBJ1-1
CASSLGTYNTEAFF
TGTGCCAGCAGTTTAGGGACATACAACACTGAAGCTTTCTTT
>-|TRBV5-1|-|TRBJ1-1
CASSLGDSFSTEAFF
TGCGCCAGCAGCTTGGGAGACAGTTTTTCCACTGAAGCTTTCTTT
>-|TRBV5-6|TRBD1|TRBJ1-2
CASSLGGTGINYGYTF
TGTGCCAGCAGCTTGGGAGGGACAGGGATTAACTATGGCTACACCTTC
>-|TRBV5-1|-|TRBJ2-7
CASSIGQSSYEQYF
TGCGCCAGCAGCATTGGACAGTCCTCCTACGAGCAGTACTTC
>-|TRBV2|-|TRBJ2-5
CASSDTGLETQYF
TGTGCCAGCAGTGATACGGGATTAGAGACCCAGTACTTC
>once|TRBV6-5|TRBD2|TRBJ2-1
CASSSSGASYNEQFF
TGTGCCAGCAGCTCAAGCGGGGCCTCCTACAATGAGCAGTTCTTC
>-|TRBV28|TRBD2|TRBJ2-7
CASSLPAGTSESYEQYF
TGTGCCAGCAGTTTACCAGCCGGGACTAGCGAGTCCTACGAGCAGTACTTC
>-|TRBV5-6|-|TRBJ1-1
CASREADGHPTEAFF
TGTGCCAGCAGAGAAGCGGACGGGCACCCCACTGAAGCTTTCTTT